The subject of this entry is one TCR beta chain. The sample belongs to a study of blood T cell repertoires in COVID-19. Study summary: PBMCs, B-cell-depleted T cells, or T cells were the source of the cDNA or gDNA that made up the material.

Study processing details: Reference gene primer amplification yielded estimated nucleated cell counts. Method: immunoSEQ multiplex PCR; TCRdb's copy keeps in-frame clones and lacks some. The V and J calls and clone size are taken from that table; D and trimming were inferred from the DNA. Altogether a few hundred thousand clones are present, around 89% being singletons, with the ten largest covering less than 15%. In terms of age and location, participants ranged from roughly 18 to 100 years and lived in roughly 22 US areas. Each exposed participant met a COVID-19 case in the 2 weeks preceding study entry. The sample taken for sequencing was PBMCs or T cells enriched from blood (not recorded which). The TCR originated in a man aged 25 to 40 who had been exposed to COVID-19.

DNA of the CDR3: TGTGCCAGCAGCTTAGAGATGGGAGTGGGAACTGAAGCTTTCTTT. As protein: CASSLEMGVGTEAFF. The J gene is TRBJ1-1, the V gene TRBV13, with D uncertain. Germline V lookup: CDR1 PRHDT, CDR2 FYEKMQ (reference sequence). The V and J ends lost 1 base and 5 bases respectively, with 14 bases between them. The CDR3 is 15 residues long.